Each of the 17 T cell receptor beta chains below was sequenced from the same sample in a study of T cells in Graves' hyperthyroidism and ophthalmopathy. Amplification of TCR beta CDR3 regions was performed using RNA transcripts as template. When the TCR CDR3 underwent first-round RT-PCR, the HTBI primer set was used. MiXCR, applied by TCRdb to the multiplex PCR reads, yields one record per CDR3 protein. The data hold some 620,000 distinct CDR3 sequences, with roughly 15% observed a single time. Sequenced material: blood. These TCRs come from a woman aged 30 to 39 with Graves' hyperthyroidism.

This clonotype was observed a single time. The CDR3: CASSPWQGAYGYTF. CDR3 bases: TGTGCCAGCAGCCCTTGGCAAGGAGCGTATGGCTACACCTTC. The J gene is TRBJ1-2, the V gene TRBV9, with D uncertain. V was shortened by 4 bases and J by 5 bases, with 15 bases between the two germline ends. CDR3 length equals 14 residues. Germline CDR1 reads SGDLS; CDR2 reads YYNGEE.

V and J are TRBV28 and TRBJ1-4; D perhaps matches TRBD1 (5 bases). Germline-derived CDR1 and CDR2 are MDHEN and SYDVKM. CDR3 size: 15 residues. V was cut by 8 bases and J by 7 bases, with 20 bases left in between. CDR3 DNA sequence: TGTGCCAGCGTACTGGGGACGGGGCAAAGTGAAAAACTGTTTTTT. Encoded protein: CASVLGTGQSEKLFF.

The V and J genes are TRBV2 and TRBJ1-6, with TRBD1 matching 7 bases. The CDR3 contains 15 residues. The ends lost 6 bases at V and 7 bases at J; junction bases unmatched: 9. Germline values: CDR1 SNHLY, CDR2 FYNNEI. The CDR3 reads CASSPGTVKNSPLHF. The CDR3 DNA reads as TGTGCCAGCAGCCCCGGGACAGTAAAAAATTCACCCCTCCACTTT.

This clonotype showed up many times. The rearrangement uses TRBV4-1 and TRBJ2-3; D is perhaps TRBD2 (5 bases). Deletions cut 6 bases from V and 7 bases from J, with 8 bases between. Germline CDR1 reads MGHRA; CDR2 reads YSYEKL. This CDR3 region has 11 residues. CDR3 coding DNA: TGCGCCAGCAGTAGGAGGTATACGCAGTATTTT. Encoded protein: CASSRRYTQYF.

This chain uses TRBV5-1 with TRBJ1-4, with 7 positions matching TRBD1. The V segment lost 4 bases and the J segment 7 bases; nucleotides outside the gene matches: 4. Germline V CDR1 and CDR2: SGHRS, YFSETQ. CDR3 length: 13 amino acids. Here the CDR3 DNA reads TGCGCCAGCAGCACCGGGACAGCTGAAAAACTGTTTTTT. It translates to CASSTGTAEKLFF.

The table lists this clonotype with many counts. V and J are TRBV11-2 and TRBJ1-1; unclear D gene. V lost 0 bases, J lost 4 bases, and 6 bases lay in between. The CDR3 runs to 13 residues. Germline loops: CDR1 SGHAT, CDR2 FQNNGV. The CDR3 protein is CASSLEAGTEAFF. The CDR3 nucleotides are TGTGCCAGCAGCTTAGAAGCGGGCACTGAAGCTTTCTTT.

The table lists this clonotype with many counts. The rearrangement uses TRBV7-2 and TRBJ2-1, with 11 bases identical to TRBD2. This CDR3 spans 14 amino acids. The germline gives CDR1 SGHTA, CDR2 FQGNSA. Trimming took 7 bases from V and 7 from J; bases not matched to a gene: 6. The CDR3 DNA is TGTGCCAGCAAACTAGCGGGAGCCACTAATGAGCAGTTCTTC. Translated, it gives CASKLAGATNEQFF.

The sample holds many counts of this clonotype. The genes are TRBV27 and TRBJ1-1; 9 bases are a match to TRBD1. Germline values: CDR1 MNHEY, CDR2 SMNVEV (reference sequence). The CDR3 is 15 amino acids. The trim removed 10 bases at V and 1 base at J, leaving 10 bases unmatched. Here the CDR3 DNA reads TGTGCCACCGCTGAATTGGGACAGGGGAACACTGAAGCTTTCTTT. This gives the protein CATAELGQGNTEAFF.

This clonotype was counted ten times or more. The chain uses TRBV18 and TRBJ2-1; D might be TRBD1 or TRBD2, each matching 5 bases. CDR1 is KGHSH and CDR2 is LQKENI in the germline V gene. The CDR3 contains 15 residues. Trimming shortened V by 3 bases and J by 2 bases, and 11 bases separated the two germline ends. CDR3: CASSPGDEPYNEQFF. Written as DNA, the CDR3 is TGTGCCAGCTCACCGGGGGACGAACCCTACAATGAGCAGTTCTTC.

This clonotype was recorded at least ten times. This chain connects TRBV20-1 to TRBJ1-1; possible D gene TRBD1, 5 bases. The germline V and J ends were trimmed by 5 bases and 5 bases, with 18 bases remaining between them. Germline V gene data show CDR1 as DFQATT and CDR2 as SNEGSKA (reference sequence). The CDR3 has 14 residues. DNA of the CDR3: TGCAGTGCTTTATCGGCAGGGATTATGACTGAAGCTTTCTTT. Encoded protein: CSALSAGIMTEAFF.

J is TRBJ2-2 and V is TRBV5-1, with D perhaps being TRBD1 or TRBD2 (5 bases each). This CDR3 has 14 residues. CDR1 SGHRS and CDR2 YFSETQ come from the germline V gene. V lost 0 bases and J 6 bases, leaving 9 bases between the germline ends. The CDR3 reads CASSLVRGAGELFF. The DNA of the CDR3 is TGCGCCAGCAGCTTGGTGAGGGGCGCCGGGGAGCTGTTTTTT.

The chain links TRBV7-2 to TRBJ2-5, with D perhaps assigned TRBD1 or TRBD2 (5 bases each). V was trimmed by 2 bases and J by 1 base, leaving 11 bases between them. The CDR3 is 15 residues long. CDR1 SGHTA and CDR2 FQGNSA come from the germline V gene. CDR3 residues: CASSLLGDSQETQYF. CDR3 in DNA: TGTGCCAGCAGCTTACTGGGGGATTCCCAAGAGACCCAGTACTTC.

There are a few counts of this clonotype. The CDR3 is CASSWGQGAFTDTQYF. As DNA, the CDR3 is TGTGCCAGCAGCTGGGGACAGGGCGCATTCACAGATACGCAGTATTTT. The chain joins TRBV5-6 to TRBJ2-3, with TRBD1 matching 9 bases. CDR1 is SGHDT and CDR2 is YYEEEE in the germline V gene. The junction had 7 bases not matched to a gene; V was cut back by 3 bases and J by 2 bases. The CDR3 extends over 16 amino acids.

The chain combines TRBV20-1 with TRBJ2-7; 10 bases match TRBD1. Germline V gives CDR1 DFQATT, CDR2 SNEGSKA (reference sequence). The V gene end was trimmed by 1 base and the J gene end by 3 bases; junction bases not matched to a gene: 6. This CDR3 contains 15 residues. The CDR3 nucleotides are TGCAGTGCTAGAGGACCGGGACAGGGGATCTACGAGCAGTACTTC. Translating it yields CSARGPGQGIYEQYF.

This clonotype was seen many times. DNA of the CDR3: TGTGCCAGCAGTTACCGTACAGGGACCAACGAGCAGTTCTTC. Translating it yields CASSYRTGTNEQFF. This chain links TRBV6-5 with TRBJ2-1; the D gene is possibly TRBD1 (6 bases). CDR1 MNHEY and CDR2 SVGAGI come from the germline V gene. The CDR3 consists of 14 residues. V was cut by 2 bases and J by 10 bases, with 15 bases left in between.

At least ten counts were recorded for this clonotype. This rearrangement joins TRBV3-1 to TRBJ2-4, with 8 positions matching TRBD2. There are 15 residues in the CDR3. Germline V gene data show CDR1 as LGHDT and CDR2 as YNNKEL (reference sequence). The junction had 11 bases not matched to a gene; V was cut back by 4 bases and J by 9 bases. Here the CDR3 DNA reads TGTGCCAGCAGCCCCTGGAGCGGGAGTGGCAGCATTCAGTACTTC. This translates into CASSPWSGSGSIQYF.

The sample holds many counts of this clonotype. The chain carries TRBV6-5 and TRBJ2-7; 8 bases are a match to TRBD1. This CDR3 contains 18 residues. In germline, CDR1 is MNHEY, CDR2 SVGAGI. V trimming: 0 bases; J trimming: 2 bases; junction bases outside the gene matches: 12. As DNA, the CDR3 is TGTGCCAGCAGTTACTCCTTGAGTTTTCAGGGGGCGGCCTACGAGCAGTACTTC. It encodes CASSYSLSFQGAAYEQYF.